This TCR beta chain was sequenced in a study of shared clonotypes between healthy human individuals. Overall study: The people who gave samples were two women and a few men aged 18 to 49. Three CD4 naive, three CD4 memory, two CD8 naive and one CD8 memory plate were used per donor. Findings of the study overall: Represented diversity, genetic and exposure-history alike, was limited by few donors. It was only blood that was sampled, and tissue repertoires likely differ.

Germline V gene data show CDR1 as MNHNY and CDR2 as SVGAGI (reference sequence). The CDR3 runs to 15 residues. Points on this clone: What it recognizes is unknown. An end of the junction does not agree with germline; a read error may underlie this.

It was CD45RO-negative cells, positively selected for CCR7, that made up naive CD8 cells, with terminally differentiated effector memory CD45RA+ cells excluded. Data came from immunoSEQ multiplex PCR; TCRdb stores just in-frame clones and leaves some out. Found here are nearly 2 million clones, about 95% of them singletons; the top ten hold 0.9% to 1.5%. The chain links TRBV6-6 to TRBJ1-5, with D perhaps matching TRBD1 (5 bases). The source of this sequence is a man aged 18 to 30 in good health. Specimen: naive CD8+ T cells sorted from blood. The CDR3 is CASSYVREGNQSQHF. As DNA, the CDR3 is TGTGCCAGCAGTTACGTTAGGGAGGGGAATCAGTCCCAGCATTTT.